This TCR beta chain was sequenced during a study of T-cell reconstitution after alpha-beta-depleted transplantation in children. Study-wide findings and caveats: The origin of alpha-beta T cells about two months after transplant was reportedly several hundred expanded graft clones. One year post-transplant, T-cell counts and diversity were largely derived from T cells produced anew.

Unique molecular identifiers featured in how the TCRbeta library was prepared. TCRdb used MiXCR to reprocess the PCR reads, holding one entry per CDR3 protein. Of 300,000 to 350,000 distinct CDR3 sequences in the sample, about 16% were seen once. As to this clonotype: Antigen specificity is unknown.

Germline lookup yields CDR1 MDHEN and CDR2 SYDVKM. This CDR3 is built from 15 residues. V lost 4 bases and J lost 4; bases outside the gene matches: 8. The TCR sequence derives from a male patient aged 2-15 years who had a stem cell transplant for acute lymphoblastic leukemia, so the T cells may come from the graft donor. The V and J genes are TRBV28 and TRBJ2-7; 9 positions match TRBD1. This sample comprised PBMCs, mostly from graft donor cells, obtained 360 days after TCRalphabeta/CD19-depleted stem cell transplant. This chain's CDR3 is CASSSSGQGRYEQYF. The CDR3 nucleotides read TGTGCCAGCAGTTCCTCAGGACAGGGGAGATACGAGCAGTACTTC.